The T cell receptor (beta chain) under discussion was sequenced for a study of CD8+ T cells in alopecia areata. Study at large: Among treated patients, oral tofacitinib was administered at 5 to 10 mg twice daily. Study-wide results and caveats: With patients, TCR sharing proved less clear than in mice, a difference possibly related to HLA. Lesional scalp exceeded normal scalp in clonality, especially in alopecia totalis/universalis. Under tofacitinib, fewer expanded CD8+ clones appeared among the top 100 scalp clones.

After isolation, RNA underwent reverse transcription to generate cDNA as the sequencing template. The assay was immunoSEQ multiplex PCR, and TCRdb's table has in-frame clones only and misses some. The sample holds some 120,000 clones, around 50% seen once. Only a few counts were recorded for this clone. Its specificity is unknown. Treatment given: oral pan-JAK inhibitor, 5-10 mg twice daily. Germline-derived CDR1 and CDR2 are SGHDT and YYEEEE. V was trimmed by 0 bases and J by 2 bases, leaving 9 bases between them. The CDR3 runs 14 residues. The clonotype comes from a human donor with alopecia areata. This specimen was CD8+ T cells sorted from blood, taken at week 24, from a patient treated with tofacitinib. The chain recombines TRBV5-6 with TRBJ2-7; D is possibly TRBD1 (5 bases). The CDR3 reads CASSLAREPYEQYF. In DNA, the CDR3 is TGTGCCAGCAGCTTGGCCAGGGAACCCTACGAGCAGTACTTC.